Below are 18 T cell receptor beta chains sequenced from a single sample in a study of control samples from healthy donors and cancer patients. Data came from immunoSEQ multiplex PCR; TCRdb stores just in-frame clones and leaves some out. The table records 100,000 to 150,000 clones, about 90% of them present only once. Sequenced material: blood. These receptors were collected from a man younger than 35 in good health.

The rearrangement joins TRBV28 to TRBJ1-5; weak D call: TRBD1 (6 bases). The V end lost 4 bases, the J end lost 3 bases, and 16 bases lay between the germline ends. Germline loops: CDR1 MDHEN, CDR2 SYDVKM. The CDR3 extends over 16 amino acids. The CDR3 DNA is TGTGCCAGCAGTTATACAGGGTACCGGGTCAATCAGCCCCAGCATTTT. Its protein is CASSYTGYRVNQPQHF.

The V call is TRBV24-1, the J call TRBJ1-2; possible D gene TRBD1, 5 bases. This CDR3 has 13 amino acids. Per the germline V gene, CDR1 is KGHDR and CDR2 is SFDVKD. Trimming shortened V by 7 bases and J by 0 bases, and 8 bases separated the two germline ends. The CDR3 is CATSGDSNYGYTF. The CDR3 nucleotides are TGTGCCACCAGCGGGGACTCTAACTATGGCTACACCTTC.

This sequence joins TRBV9 and TRBJ1-6; D not resolved. Per germline, CDR1 SGDLS and CDR2 YYNGEE. Trimming left V 4 bases short and J 8 bases short, with 7 bases between. The CDR3 is made up of 12 amino acids. This CDR3 is CASSKTDSPLHF. The CDR3 DNA sequence: TGTGCCAGCAGCAAGACGGATTCACCCCTCCACTTT.

This rearrangement joins TRBV14 to TRBJ1-5; D is undetermined. Germline CDR1 and CDR2: SGHDN and FVKESK. V lost 8 bases, J lost 3 bases, and 8 bases lay in between. This CDR3 contains 12 residues. For the CDR3, the DNA is TGTGCCAGCTCCGACATCAATCAGCCCCAGCATTTT. This encodes CASSDINQPQHF.

V usage is TRBV3-1 (or the pseudogene TRBV3-2) and J usage is TRBJ1-3; D not resolved. The CDR3 runs 13 residues. From germline, CDR1 is LGHDT and CDR2 YNNKEL (reference sequence). The ends were cut back, 4 bases at V and 4 bases at J, with 8 bases in the middle. DNA for the CDR3: TGTGCCAGCAGCCCGACATCCGGAAACACCATATATTTT. Translating gives CASSPTSGNTIYF.

The CDR3 sequence: CASSDTANTAQHF. As DNA, the CDR3 is TGTGCCAGCAGCGATACAGCAAATACAGCCCAGCATTTT. The chain uses TRBV11-2 and TRBJ1-5; no clear D gene. The CDR3 has 13 amino acids. Germline lookup yields CDR1 SGHAT and CDR2 FQNNGV. V lost 5 bases and J lost 11, with 16 bases in between.

The chain has TRBV2 and TRBJ2-7; D tentatively reads TRBD1 or TRBD2 (5 bases each). V was shortened by 2 bases and J by 4 bases, with 15 bases between the two germline ends. This CDR3 is 15 amino acids long. Germline CDR1 and CDR2: SNHLY and FYNNEI. CDR3 region: CASSESPGTLYEQYF. Written as DNA, the CDR3 is TGTGCCAGCAGTGAATCGCCCGGGACCCTATACGAGCAGTACTTC.

About this clone itself: Other DNA variants within this sample encode the same CDR3. The V call is TRBV7-2, the J call TRBJ2-3, with 9 bases matching TRBD2. The CDR3 loop spans 16 amino acids. Germline V lookup: CDR1 SGHTA, CDR2 FQGNSA. Unmatched junction bases numbered 15, after V lost 3 bases and J lost 11 bases. The CDR3 DNA reads as TGTGCCAGCAGCTTCACACTAGCGGGTGCCCCCATTGGGCAGTATTTT. Amino acid sequence: CASSFTLAGAPIGQYF.

J is TRBJ2-7 and V is TRBV6-4, with 10 nucleotides matching TRBD2. The CDR3 has 14 residues. From germline, CDR1 is MRHNA and CDR2 SNTAGT. V gave up 5 bases and J gave up 6 bases; unmatched junction bases: 7. The CDR3 spells CASSPLAGESEQYF. CDR3 DNA: TGTGCCAGCAGTCCTCTAGCGGGAGAAAGCGAGCAGTACTTC.

This chain connects TRBV18 to TRBJ2-7; the D call may be TRBD1 or TRBD2 (5 bases each). Looked up from germline, CDR1 is KGHSH and CDR2 is LQKENI. The CDR3 is 13 residues long. The V end was cut by 8 bases, the J end by 5 bases, with 16 bases between. CDR3 sequence: CASTRDPTDEQYF. The CDR3 bases are TGTGCCAGCACCCGGGACCCTACTGACGAGCAGTACTTC.

V is TRBV2 and J is TRBJ2-1; D ambiguous. The CDR3 has 11 residues. V shed 8 bases and J shed 3 bases, with 5 bases lying between them. Germline V lookup: CDR1 SNHLY, CDR2 FYNNEI. CDR3 bases: TGTGCCAGCCCCGACTACAATGAGCAGTTCTTC. Translating it yields CASPDYNEQFF. Full variable domain (outside the CDR3, taken from reference TRBV2 and TRBJ2-1): EPEVTQTPSHQVTQMGQEVILRCVPISNHLYFYWYRQILGQKVEFLVSFYNNEISEKSEIFDDQFSVERPDGSNFTLKIRSTKLEDSAMYFCASPDYNEQFFGPGTRLTVL.

CDR3 nucleotide sequence: TGTGCCAGCATTGAGGACAGGATCCTCTATGGCTACACCTTC. Translated, it gives CASIEDRILYGYTF. The chain recombines TRBV6-6 with TRBJ1-2; 7 bases align to TRBD1. The CDR3 is made up of 14 amino acids. The junction had 9 bases not matched to a gene; V was cut back by 7 bases and J by 4 bases. CDR1 and CDR2 (germline): MNHNY, SVGAGI (reference sequence).

This clone was counted a single time. The gene calls are TRBV5-6 and TRBJ2-7; TRBD2 agrees at 7 bases. Losses at the gene ends were 4 bases for V and 3 bases for J; bases not matched to a gene: 13. The germline V gene encodes CDR1 SGHDT and CDR2 YYEEEE. This CDR3 is built from 16 residues. CDR3 in amino acids: CASSRRGGSWGYEQYF. CDR3 DNA: TGTGCCAGCAGCCGCCGGGGAGGGTCATGGGGCTACGAGCAGTACTTC.

The chain employs TRBV24-1 and TRBJ2-1, with D tentatively TRBD2 (6 bases). The germline V and J ends were trimmed by 3 bases and 8 bases, with 13 bases remaining between them. The germline CDR1 and CDR2 sequences are KGHDR and SFDVKD. The CDR3 is 14 residues long. CDR3 amino acids: CATSDLRGTHEQFF. The CDR3 nucleotides are TGTGCCACCAGTGATCTCCGGGGGACTCATGAGCAGTTCTTC.

The genes are TRBV9 and TRBJ1-2, with D unresolved. Trimming took 3 bases from V and 8 from J, leaving 14 bases between them. The CDR3 totals 13 residues. CDR1 SGDLS and CDR2 YYNGEE come from the germline V gene. The CDR3 loop is CASSASPTRGYTF. CDR3 sequence (DNA): TGTGCCAGCAGCGCCTCCCCTACCCGAGGCTACACCTTC.

This chain uses TRBV18 with TRBJ2-7; 7 nucleotides agree with TRBD1. The ends lost 4 bases at V and 2 bases at J; junction bases unmatched: 8. Looked up from germline, CDR1 is KGHSH and CDR2 is LQKENI. CDR3 size: 15 residues. The DNA for the CDR3 is TGTGCCAGCTCACAGGGACAGAACCGGGCCTACGAGCAGTACTTC. Translated: CASSQGQNRAYEQYF.

The gene calls are TRBV5-1 and TRBJ1-5; D is possibly TRBD1 (5 bases). Germline lookup yields CDR1 SGHRS and CDR2 YFSETQ. The CDR3 length is 14 residues. The germline V and J ends were trimmed by 4 bases and 9 bases, with 17 bases remaining between them. As DNA, the CDR3 is TGCGCCAGCAGCGTGGGTCAGGGCGATGGGCCCCAGCATTTT. Residues: CASSVGQGDGPQHF.

The chain has TRBV30 and TRBJ1-1; no definite D call. Trimming took 0 bases from V and 1 from J, leaving 6 bases between them. The CDR3 sequence is 13 residues long. Germline lookup yields CDR1 GTSNPN and CDR2 SVGIG (reference sequence). The CDR3, as DNA: TGTGCCTGGAGTGTGACGAGGAACACTGAAGCTTTCTTT. This encodes CAWSVTRNTEAFF. The full variable domain, with the rest looked up from reference TRBV30 and TRBJ1-1, is SQTIHQWPATLVQPVGSPLSLECTVEGTSNPNLYWYRQAAGRGLQLLFYSVGIGQISSEVPQNLSASRPQDRQFILSSKKLLLSDSGFYLCAWSVTRNTEAFFGQGTRLTVV.